The T cell receptor beta chain under discussion was sequenced for a study of blood T cell repertoires in COVID-19. The table lists this clone with a count of one. Using immunoSEQ multiplex PCR, the repertoire was profiled, and TCRdb retains in-frame clones only, with some absent. Of fewer than 200,000 clones listed, roughly 81% were seen once; the top ten hold around 12%. V gave up 4 bases and J gave up 7 bases, with 13 bases separating them. This CDR3 has 14 amino acids. The germline V gene has CDR1 SNHLY and CDR2 FYNNEI. The clonotype originates from an elderly woman with COVID-19, enrolled during active disease. V and J are TRBV2 and TRBJ1-4, with D possibly being TRBD1 (5 bases). Specimen: peripheral blood. CDR3 region: CASSARPTGEKLFF. The DNA of the CDR3 is TGTGCCAGCAGTGCCAGACCCACAGGTGAAAAACTGTTTTTT.